The T cell receptor (beta chain) under discussion was sequenced for a study of PD-1 blockade in classical Hodgkin lymphoma. Regarding the study as a whole: CD4+ TCR diversity, unlike CD8+, rose significantly by C4D1. Why repertoires differed is undefined; disease activity or prior therapy possibly contributed.

Every one of the patients relapsed after autologous stem cell transplantation (brentuximab vedotin exposure was variable). Researchers pulled CD8+ T cells out of thawed PBMCs using magnetic negative selection. The CDR3 loop spans 14 amino acids. Looked up from germline, CDR1 is LNHDA and CDR2 is SQIVND (reference sequence). The ends lost 5 bases at V and 6 bases at J; junction bases unmatched: 6. Repertoires were generated with immunoSEQ multiplex PCR, while TCRdb's copy carries only in-frame clones and drops some. Of under 6,000 clones in the sample, 82% were seen once. With respect to this clone: Its antigen is not identified.

The source is a human donor with classical Hodgkin lymphoma. Sequencing used CD8+ T cells from blood, obtained at baseline. The chain is built from TRBV19 and TRBJ2-1; 8 nucleotides align to TRBD2. Here the CDR3 reads CASSLTSGTNEQFF. DNA for the CDR3: TGTGCCAGTAGTCTCACTAGCGGCACCAATGAGCAGTTCTTC.